The TCR beta chain described here comes from a study of OX40 agonist ivuxolimab in advanced cancers. Study-wide background: In three patients, partial responses were observed, one with hepatocellular carcinoma and two with cutaneous melanoma.

From germline, CDR1 is SGHAT and CDR2 FQNNGV. V was pared by 4 bases and J by 9 bases, with 3 bases of the junction left unmatched. There are 14 residues in the CDR3. Repertoires were generated with immunoSEQ multiplex PCR, while TCRdb's copy carries only in-frame clones and drops some. The sample includes some 66,000 clones, approximately 89% of them seen just once. The source of this sequence is an adult with an advanced solid tumor such as melanoma, head and neck, liver or kidney cancer. This chain uses TRBV11-2 with TRBJ1-6, with TRBD1 matching over 10 bases. The specimen was CD4+ or CD8+ T cells sorted from blood, collected in a trial of the OX40 agonist ivuxolimab. The CDR3 region has the DNA TGTGCCAGCAGCTCGACAGGGGGCAGTTCACCCCTCCACTTT. The encoded protein is CASSSTGGSSPLHF.